This note documents a single T cell receptor (beta chain) sequence. Its antigen is unidentified. The CDR3 length is 15 residues. Trimming left V 7 bases short and J 6 bases short, with 18 bases between. CDR1 and CDR2 (germline): SNHLY, FYNNEI. RNA transcripts were the template for amplifying TCR beta CDR3 regions. The primer set for the first-round RT-PCR of the TCR CDR3 was HTBI. A single record per CDR3 protein comes from TCRdb applying MiXCR to the multiplex PCR reads. The sample consists of 340,000 or so distinct CDR3 sequences, about 20% of them appearing once. These data are taken from a study of T cells in Graves' hyperthyroidism and ophthalmopathy. Overall study results and limits: Most thyroid clonotypes expanded above 0.001 were also detected in blood.

J is TRBJ2-2 and V is TRBV2; no clear D. Sequencing used blood. This TCR came from a woman aged 45-65 years with Graves' hyperthyroidism. The CDR3 nucleotides read TGTGCCAGCACCGCCTCAGATCGTTGGGCCGGGGAGCTGTTTTTT. Translating gives CASTASDRWAGELFF.